This TCR beta chain was found in a study of T cells in Graves' hyperthyroidism and ophthalmopathy. The sample holds one count of this clonotype. Amplified regions were TCR beta CDR3 sequences from RNA transcripts. First-round RT-PCR with HTBI primers amplified the TCR CDR3 region. TCRdb reprocessed the multiplex PCR reads with MiXCR, giving one entry per CDR3 protein. The sample yields around 380,000 distinct CDR3 sequences, about 13% seen once. The V end was cut by 4 bases, the J end by 3 bases, with 9 bases between. This CDR3 has 14 residues. Germline-derived CDR1 and CDR2 are SEHNR and FQNEAQ (reference sequence).

The chain carries TRBV7-9 and TRBJ2-2; the D gene is possibly TRBD1 (5 bases). The clonotype was recovered from a man aged 30 to 45 with Graves' hyperthyroidism that later progressed to Graves' ophthalmopathy. Sequencing was performed on blood. CDR3 sequence reads: CASSSTEYTGELFF. The CDR3 DNA follows: TGTGCCAGCAGCTCGACAGAATACACCGGGGAGCTGTTTTTT. Full variable domain (remainder filled in from reference TRBV7-9 and TRBJ2-2): DTGVSQNPRHKITKRGQNVTFRCDPISEHNRLYWYRQTLGQGPEFLTYFQNEAQLEKSRLLSDRFSAERPKGSFSTLEIQRTEQGDSAMYLCASSSTEYTGELFFGEGSRLTVL.